These 9 T cell receptor beta chains were all obtained from the same sample, sequenced in a study of graft-versus-host responses after intestinal transplantation. The method was immunoSEQ multiplex PCR; TCRdb's version includes in-frame clones alone and lacks a portion of them. The sample has roughly 1,500 clones; around three fifths are singletons. Plating of around 200,000 CFSE-labeled responder cells was done together with around 200,000 irradiated, violet-dye-labeled stimulator cells. The material sequenced was alloreactive CD8+ T cells from a mixed lymphocyte reaction culture, taken before transplantation. This sample's subset: CFSE-low proliferating T cells sorted from roughly six-day pre-transplant mixed lymphocyte reaction (GvH or HvG direction). All receptors come from a human patient who was an organ donor for intestinal transplantation.

The genes are TRBV6-1 and TRBJ1-2; a weak D match, TRBD1 (6 bases). The CDR3 covers 14 residues. Per the germline V gene, CDR1 is MNHNS and CDR2 is SASEGT. The germline V and J ends were trimmed by 6 bases and 2 bases, with 13 bases remaining between them. This CDR3 reads CASSLEQGNYGYTF. For the CDR3, the DNA is TGTGCCAGCAGCCTTGAACAGGGAAACTATGGCTACACCTTC.

This chain connects TRBV28 to TRBJ1-1; D not certain. The CDR3 length is 14 residues. The germline V gene encodes CDR1 MDHEN and CDR2 SYDVKM. The germline V and J ends were trimmed by 1 base and 1 base, with 7 bases remaining between them. The CDR3 is CASSLSSWNTEAFF. CDR3 coding DNA: TGTGCCAGCAGTTTATCCTCATGGAACACTGAAGCTTTCTTT.

A few counts support this clone. CDR3 in DNA: TGTGCCAGCAGCCAAGTACAAGGGGCTGAAGCTTTCTTT. This translates into CASSQVQGAEAFF. The V gene is TRBV14, the J gene TRBJ1-1; D is perhaps TRBD1 (5 bases). V dropped 1 base and J dropped 6 bases, with 9 bases sitting between them. The CDR3 contains 13 residues. Germline assignment: CDR1 SGHDN and CDR2 FVKESK.

About this clone: At the DNA level, this CDR3 is encoded by other sequences in the same sample as well. The chain is built from TRBV27 and TRBJ2-7; D might be TRBD1 or TRBD2, each matching 5 bases. Between the trimmed V and J ends, which lost 1 base and 6 bases, there was a span of 19 bases. The CDR3 covers 16 residues. The V gene's germline CDR1 is MNHEY and CDR2 SMNVEV (reference sequence). The CDR3 protein is CASSLLTGPPPLEQYF. The CDR3 DNA reads TGTGCCAGCAGTTTATTGACGGGACCACCACCTCTCGAGCAGTACTTC.

This sequence joins TRBV15 and TRBJ2-7; 9 bases are shared with TRBD1. CDR3 length equals 14 residues. With 3 bases clipped from V and 5 bases from J, the junction kept 5 bases outside the gene matches. Germline V gene sequence: CDR1 LNHNV, CDR2 YYDKDF (reference sequence). The CDR3 coding sequence is TGTGCCACCAGCAGCGGACAGGGGAGGGACGAGCAGTACTTC. Protein sequence: CATSSGQGRDEQYF. Full variable domain (outside the CDR3, taken from reference TRBV15 and TRBJ2-7): DAMVIQNPRYQVTQFGKPVTLSCSQTLNHNVMYWYQQKSSQAPKLLFHYYDKDFNNEADTPDNFQSRRPNTSFCFLDIRSPGLGDTAMYLCATSSGQGRDEQYFGPGTRLTVT.

The chain uses TRBV5-6 and TRBJ2-2, with D perhaps TRBD1 (6 bases). CDR1 is SGHDT, CDR2 YYEEEE, per germline. The V gene lost 4 bases and the J gene lost 1 base, with 8 bases spanning the gap. The CDR3 consists of 14 residues. Written as DNA, the CDR3 is TGTGCCAGCAGCGTGACAGGGAACACCGGGGAGCTGTTTTTT. Translating gives CASSVTGNTGELFF.

This clone came up a few times. The chain joins TRBV29-1 to TRBJ2-1; TRBD2 matches 10 bases. This CDR3 spans 13 amino acids. Germline V gene lookup returns CDR1 SQVTM and CDR2 ANQGSEA. The CDR3 sequence: CRIAGGNYNEQFF. Written as DNA, the CDR3 is TGCAGAATAGCGGGGGGAAACTACAATGAGCAGTTCTTC.

This sequence joins TRBV19 and TRBJ2-1; D gene ambiguous. Trimming cost V 1 base and J 8 bases, with 12 bases left between them. CDR1 and CDR2 (germline): LNHDA, SQIVND (reference sequence). CDR3 size: 14 residues. CDR3 sequence: CASSIAGPADEQFF. The CDR3 DNA sequence: TGTGCCAGTAGTATAGCTGGGCCCGCCGATGAGCAGTTCTTC.

The chain recombines TRBV27 with TRBJ1-2; D uncertain. This CDR3 has 13 amino acids. Trimming took off 4 bases at V and 5 bases at J, with 11 bases between the two ends. Germline CDR1 is MNHEY and CDR2 is SMNVEV (reference sequence). The CDR3 nucleotides read TGTGCCAGCAGTTGGAAAGGATCGTATGGCTACACCTTC. This sequence encodes CASSWKGSYGYTF.